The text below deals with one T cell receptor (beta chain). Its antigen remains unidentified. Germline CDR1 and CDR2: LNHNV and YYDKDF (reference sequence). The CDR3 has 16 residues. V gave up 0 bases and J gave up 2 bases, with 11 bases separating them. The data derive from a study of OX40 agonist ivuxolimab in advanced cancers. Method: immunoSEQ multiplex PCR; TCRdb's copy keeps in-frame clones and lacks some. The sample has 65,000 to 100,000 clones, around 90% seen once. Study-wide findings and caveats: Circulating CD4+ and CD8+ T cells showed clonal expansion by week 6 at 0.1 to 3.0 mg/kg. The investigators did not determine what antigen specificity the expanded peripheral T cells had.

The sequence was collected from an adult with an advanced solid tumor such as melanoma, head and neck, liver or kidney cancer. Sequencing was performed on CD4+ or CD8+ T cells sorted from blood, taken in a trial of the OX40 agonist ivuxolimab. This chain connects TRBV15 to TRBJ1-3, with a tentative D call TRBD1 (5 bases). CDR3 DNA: TGTGCCACCAGCAGAGATCGGGGGAGCACTGGAAACACCATATATTTT. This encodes CATSRDRGSTGNTIYF. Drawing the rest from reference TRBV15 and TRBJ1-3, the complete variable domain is DAMVIQNPRYQVTQFGKPVTLSCSQTLNHNVMYWYQQKSSQAPKLLFHYYDKDFNNEADTPDNFQSRRPNTSFCFLDIRSPGLGDTAMYLCATSRDRGSTGNTIYFGEGSWLTVV.